This T cell receptor beta chain was captured in a study of blood T cell repertoires in COVID-19. The overall study: Researchers got acute and convalescent COVID-19 samples from the United States, Italy and Spain. PBMCs, B-cell-depleted T cells, or T cells were the source of the cDNA or gDNA that made up the material.

Authors' analysis steps: Reference gene primer amplification gave estimated nucleated cell counts. Clones were read by immunoSEQ multiplex PCR, and TCRdb kept only the in-frame ones, dropping some. The DNA was the basis for D and trimming; V, J and clone size are from that table. The table lists 200,000 to 300,000 clones, 70% to 90% of them singletons. Trimming shortened V by 6 bases and J by 2 bases, and 10 bases separated the two germline ends. This CDR3 spans 13 amino acids. Germline CDR1 reads MNHEY; CDR2 reads SVGAGI. This TCR was sampled from a woman aged 55-70 years with COVID-19, enrolled during active disease. Sequencing input: peripheral blood. The genes are TRBV6-5 and TRBJ2-5; D not resolved. The CDR3 is CASRRTEQETQYF. CDR3 DNA: TGTGCCAGCAGACGCACGGAGCAAGAGACCCAGTACTTC.